Listed below are T cell receptor beta chains from one sample, sequenced in a study of T cells in Graves' hyperthyroidism and ophthalmopathy. TCRdb fed the multiplex PCR reads into MiXCR, producing one record per CDR3 protein. The sample has about 350,000 distinct CDR3 sequences, roughly 13% seen once. Sequencing was done on a sample of blood. All receptors come from a woman aged 30 to 39 with Graves' hyperthyroidism. Both conserved end residues are part of each CDR3. Fields, in order: J gene, V gene, D gene, clone size, CDR3 protein, CDR3 DNA. D genes are given only for firm matches. Not every row has a clone size; where given, it reads once, few, many or a size class.

TRBJ2-5	TRBV6-1	TRBD2	many	CASSFSSGEETQYF	TGTGCCAGCAGTTTTTCTAGCGGGGAAGAGACCCAGTACTTC
TRBJ2-3	TRBV5-1	.	few	CASSLAFGSGTDTQYF	TGCGCCAGCAGCTTGGCCTTCGGGAGCGGGACAGATACGCAGTATTTT
TRBJ2-7	TRBV7-9	TRBD2	few	CASSSSGDWEQYF	TGTGCCAGCAGTTCTAGCGGCGATTGGGAGCAGTACTTC
TRBJ2-7	TRBV20-1	.	few	CSASGPRDTYEQYF	TGCAGTGCTTCTGGGCCAAGGGACACGTACGAGCAGTACTTC
TRBJ2-6	TRBV6-2/TRBV6-3	.	.	CASSYGAASGANVLTF	TGTGCCAGCAGTTACGGAGCAGCCTCTGGGGCCAACGTCCTGACTTTC
TRBJ2-5	TRBV7-2	.	many	CASSLVIGLFIEETQYF	TGTGCCAGCAGCTTAGTAATCGGCCTCTTTATTGAAGAGACCCAGTACTTC
TRBJ2-7	TRBV30	.	.	CAWSGQGIPYEQYF	TGTGCCTGGAGTGGCCAGGGGATCCCCTACGAGCAGTACTTC
TRBJ2-1	TRBV28	.	.	CASRDWEHNEQFF	TGTGCCAGCCGGGACTGGGAACACAATGAGCAGTTCTTC
TRBJ2-7	TRBV6-2/TRBV6-3	.	many	CASGNDRPSYEQYF	TGTGCCAGCGGTAACGACAGGCCCTCCTACGAGCAGTACTTC
TRBJ2-1	TRBV5-1	.	few	CASSQDSSRYNEQFF	TGCGCCAGCAGCCAGGATTCGTCGCGGTACAATGAGCAGTTCTTC
TRBJ1-4	TRBV9	.	many	CASSVGRGSVTNEKLFF	TGTGCCAGCAGCGTAGGCAGGGGATCCGTAACTAATGAAAAACTGTTTTTT
TRBJ1-1	TRBV20-1	.	few	CSALGRLGTEAFF	TGCAGTGCGTTAGGACGGCTGGGGACTGAAGCTTTCTTT
TRBJ2-7	TRBV30	TRBD1	once	CAWGGQESSYEQYF	TGTGCCTGGGGAGGACAGGAGAGCTCCTACGAGCAGTACTTC
TRBJ1-1	TRBV2	.	.	CASSEPGRNTEAFF	TGTGCCAGCAGTGAACCGGGGAGGAACACTGAAGCTTTCTTT
TRBJ2-2	TRBV6-1	.	few	CASSWSTDGELSF	TGTGCCAGCAGTTGGTCGACAGACGGGGAGCTGTCTTTT
TRBJ1-2	TRBV2	TRBD1	.	CASSSGGCHTF	TGTGCCAGCAGTTCAGGGGGATGCCACACCTTC
TRBJ2-1	TRBV28	TRBD1	.	CACSSSTGSRNNERFF	TGTGCCTGCAGTTCCTCGACAGGGAGTAGGAACAATGAGCGGTTCTTC
TRBJ2-5	TRBV5-6	.	.	CASSFSLAETQYF	TGTGCCAGCAGCTTTTCTCTAGCTGAGACCCAGTACTTC
TRBJ2-3	TRBV29-1	TRBD2	many	CSVSSGRTDTQYF	TGCAGCGTGTCTAGCGGTCGCACAGATACGCAGTATTTT
TRBJ2-2	TRBV2	TRBD2	many	CASSSAGAGELFF	TGTGCCAGCAGTTCGGCGGGAGCGGGGGAGCTGTTTTTT
TRBJ2-5	TRBV24-1	TRBD2	.	CATSDPRLAPYTLYF	TGTGCCACCAGTGATCCCCGACTAGCCCCCTATACCTTGTACTTC
TRBJ2-7	TRBV4-3	TRBD2	once	CASSQIPSGRSYEQYF	TGCGCCAGCAGCCAAATACCTAGCGGGAGATCCTACGAGCAGTACTTC
TRBJ1-4	TRBV9	.	few	CASSVRAGNEKLFF	TGTGCCAGCAGCGTCCGGGCGGGTAATGAAAAACTGTTTTTT
TRBJ2-3	TRBV19	TRBD1	few	CASSVGTADTQYF	TGTGCCAGTAGTGTGGGGACAGCAGATACGCAGTATTTT
TRBJ1-5	TRBV12-3/TRBV12-4	TRBD1	many	CASRSDREEQPQHF	TGTGCCAGCAGGTCAGACAGGGAGGAACAGCCCCAGCATTTT
TRBJ2-7	TRBV14	TRBD1	.	CASSRLLDRGNEQYF	TGTGCCAGCAGCCGACTCTTGGACAGGGGGAACGAGCAGTACTTC
TRBJ2-2	TRBV6-5	TRBD1	few	CASSYDRDRDTGELFF	TGTGCCAGCAGTTACGACCGGGACAGGGACACCGGGGAGCTGTTTTTT
TRBJ2-5	TRBV2	.	many	CASSTGTNQETQYF	TGTGCCAGCAGTACCGGGACCAATCAAGAGACCCAGTACTTC
TRBJ2-5	TRBV2	TRBD2	many	CASRASGTETQYF	TGTGCCAGCAGGGCTAGCGGGACAGAGACCCAGTACTTC
TRBJ2-7	TRBV6-1	TRBD1	many	CASRPDRASYEQYF	TGTGCCAGCAGACCCGACAGGGCCTCCTACGAGCAGTACTTC
TRBJ2-1	TRBV2	TRBD2	.	CASSASGGAYNEQFF	TGTGCCAGCAGTGCTAGCGGGGGGGCCTACAATGAGCAGTTCTTC
TRBJ2-1	TRBV7-2	.	few	CASSWSWDRNEQFF	TGTGCCAGCAGCTGGTCGTGGGATCGGAATGAGCAGTTCTTC
TRBJ1-1	TRBV12-3/TRBV12-4	TRBD1	many	CASRQRQGAEAFF	TGTGCCAGCAGACAGAGACAGGGGGCTGAAGCTTTCTTT
TRBJ1-1	TRBV6-2/TRBV6-3	.	many	CASTDRGATRRNTEAFF	TGTGCCAGCACTGACAGAGGGGCGACCCGAAGGAACACTGAAGCTTTCTTT
TRBJ2-7	TRBV29-1	.	few	CSVQSGGSSYEQYF	TGCAGCGTTCAGAGTGGCGGAAGCTCCTACGAGCAGTACTTC
TRBJ2-7	TRBV28	.	many	CASSLRSYEQYF	TGTGCCAGCAGTTTAAGGTCCTACGAGCAGTACTTC
TRBJ1-1	TRBV7-2	.	few	CASSKYREKAFF	TGTGCCAGCAGCAAATACAGGGAGAAGGCTTTCTTT
TRBJ1-1	TRBV28	.	many	CASSPFYMNTEAFF	TGTGCCAGCAGTCCCTTTTATATGAACACTGAAGCTTTCTTT